Detailed here is one T cell receptor (beta chain). Which antigen it targets is not known. Base quality data are lacking; no much larger clone is found one base away. The data stem from a study of beta chain features in type 1 diabetes (dated by TCRdb to 2016 to 2019). Background for the entire study: Mean age, gender distribution, total cell number and subset yield did not differ between patients and healthy donors. The study compared the TCRB repertoires of sorted circulating CD4+ T cell subsets in recently diagnosed type 1 diabetes patients with those in matched healthy donors. Naive and central memory subsets were obtained from all 30 or so donors, but regulatory and stem cell-like memory subsets were isolated from only 8 patients and roughly 8 healthy donors. A total of some 100,000,000 sorted cells were examined across all samples, and a strong correlation was observed between cell number per subset and RNA yield.

The High Capacity cDNA Reverse Transcription Kit was used to reverse transcribe all of the isolated RNA, meaning that expressed TCRB transcripts were what got sequenced. Deep immunoSEQ sequencing was applied to naive, central memory and regulatory T cell samples, giving an average of about 3.8 million total reads per sample. Sorted cells were lysed in RLT buffer and RNA was extracted with DNase-treated RNeasy Micro or Mini kits, depending on cell number. To prevent cross-contamination, every cell subset was processed on its own, while patient and healthy donor samples were processed together. The immunoSEQ multiplex PCR was used to amplify TCRB sequences from cDNA, generating 87-bp fragments that spanned the CDR3 region. The amplicons were sequenced using the Illumina HiSeq platform. Under the source paper's analysis protocol: Synthetic template baselines were used to correct PCR bias computationally, reads within Hamming distance 2 were collapsed, and singletons that could not be merged were discarded. Reads were aligned to IMGT to assign V, D and J genes, CDR3 length, and insertions or deletions at six rearrangement sites. Within each subset, clonotype counts were normalized to sorted cell number, after which true diversity and Gini coefficients were computed with the tcR R package. The overlap coefficient, calculated on TCRB nucleotide sequences, was used to measure repertoire sharing. Out-of-frame TCRB sequences from naive cells were analyzed as a proxy for the pre-selection repertoire. TCRdb retrieved this table from immuneACCESS and kept in-frame rearrangements only. Not all clones are present; in checked studies, unresolved V genes account for under half, and no reason is known for the remainder. That table gives V, J and clone size, and the DNA gave D and trimming. The sample profile shows 600,000 to 700,000 clones; roughly 12% of them were found once. The ten largest make up approximately 0.11% of the sample.

Study-wide findings and limitations: HLA sub-analyses involved small numbers of individuals, so any influence of HLA type on TCRB rearrangement remained unresolved. A moderate but significant shortening of TCRB CDR3 length was observed in type 1 diabetes patients in all four CD4+ subsets. Because cDNA was sequenced instead of genomic DNA, activated cells with high expression could be over-represented, although the groups did not differ in activation or CD3 levels. The naive, central memory and regulatory TCRB repertoires appeared to resemble one another more closely among patients than among healthy donors. PCR may preferentially amplify shorter templates, but because patient and control samples were amplified and corrected together, any resulting skew would affect both groups equally. Fewer insertions and more nucleotide deletions at VDJ recombination sites were observed in patients with type 1 diabetes, implying thymic rearrangement abnormalities.

Each donor gave one peripheral blood draw, averaging roughly 120 mL, which was collected into heparinised tubes. A BD FACSAria II was used to sort naive, central memory, regulatory and stem cell-like memory CD4+ T cells with a panel that included CD45RO, CCR7, CD25, CD127, CD95 and CD27. A purity above 95% was achieved for all sorted populations. PBMCs were isolated right away by Lymphoprep density gradient centrifugation and were stained directly, without culture. So that batch effects would be minimized, each experiment stained and sorted samples in pairs, pairing one healthy donor with one patient. Material for sequencing was naive CD4+ T cells from blood. According to the study, the label for this sample's cell subset or site signals: true naive CD4+ T cells. This sequence originates from a man younger than 45 with type 1 diabetes.

CDR3 region: CASSFRRDREYNEQFF. At the DNA level, the sequence is TGTGCCAGCAGCTTTCGCCGGGACAGGGAATACAATGAGCAGTTCTTC. The chain links TRBV11-2 with TRBJ2-1; 9 central bases correspond to TRBD1. V lost 3 bases and J lost 4 bases, and the count of bases not matched to a germline gene is 7. CDR1 and CDR2 are read off the germline V gene as SGHAT and FQNNGV. From the cysteine up to the phenylalanine, the CDR3 has a length of 16 residues. The entry retains the CDR3 DNA only, 48 bases that are in frame from base 1.